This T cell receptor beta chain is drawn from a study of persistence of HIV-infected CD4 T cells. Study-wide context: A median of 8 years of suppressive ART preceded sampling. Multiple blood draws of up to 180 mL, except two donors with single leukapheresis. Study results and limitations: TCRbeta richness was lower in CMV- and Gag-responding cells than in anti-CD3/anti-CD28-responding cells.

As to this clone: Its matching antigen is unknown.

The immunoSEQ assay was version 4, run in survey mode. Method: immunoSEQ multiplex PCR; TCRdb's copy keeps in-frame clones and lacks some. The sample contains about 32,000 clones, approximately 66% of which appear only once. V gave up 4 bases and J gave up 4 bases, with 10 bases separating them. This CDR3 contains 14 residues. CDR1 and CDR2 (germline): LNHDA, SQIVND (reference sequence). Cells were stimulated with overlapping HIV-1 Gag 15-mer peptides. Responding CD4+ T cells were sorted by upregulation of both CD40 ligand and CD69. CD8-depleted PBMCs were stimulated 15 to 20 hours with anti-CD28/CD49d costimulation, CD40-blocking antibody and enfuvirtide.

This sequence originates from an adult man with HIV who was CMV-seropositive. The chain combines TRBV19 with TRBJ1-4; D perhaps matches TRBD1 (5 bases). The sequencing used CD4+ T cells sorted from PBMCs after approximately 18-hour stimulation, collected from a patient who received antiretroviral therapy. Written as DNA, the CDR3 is TGTGCCAGTAGTACCCGGGACGGTAATGAAAAACTGTTTTTT. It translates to CASSTRDGNEKLFF. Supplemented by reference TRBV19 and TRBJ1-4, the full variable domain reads DGGITQSPKYLFRKEGQNVTLSCEQNLNHDAMYWYRQDPGQGLRLIYYSQIVNDFQKGDIAEGYSVSREKKESFPLTVTSAQKNPTAFYLCASSTRDGNEKLFFGSGTQLSVL.